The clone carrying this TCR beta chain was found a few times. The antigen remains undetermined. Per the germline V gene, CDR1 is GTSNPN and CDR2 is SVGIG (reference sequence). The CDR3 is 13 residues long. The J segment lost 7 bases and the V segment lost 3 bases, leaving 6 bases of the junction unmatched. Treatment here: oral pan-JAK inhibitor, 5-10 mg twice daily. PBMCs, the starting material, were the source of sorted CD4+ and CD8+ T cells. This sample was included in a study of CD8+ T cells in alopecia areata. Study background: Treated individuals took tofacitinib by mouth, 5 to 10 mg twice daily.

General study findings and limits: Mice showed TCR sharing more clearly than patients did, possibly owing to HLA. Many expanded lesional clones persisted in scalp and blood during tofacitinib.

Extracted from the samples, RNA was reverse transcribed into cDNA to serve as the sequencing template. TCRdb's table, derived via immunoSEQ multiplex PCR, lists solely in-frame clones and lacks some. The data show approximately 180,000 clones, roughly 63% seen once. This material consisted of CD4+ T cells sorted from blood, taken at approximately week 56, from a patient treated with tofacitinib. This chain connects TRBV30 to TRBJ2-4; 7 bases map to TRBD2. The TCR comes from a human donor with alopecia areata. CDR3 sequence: CAWSPGLGNIQYF. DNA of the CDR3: TGTGCCTGGAGCCCCGGACTAGGCAACATTCAGTACTTC.